The entry below describes one T cell receptor beta chain. This record belongs to a study of blood T cell repertoires in COVID-19. Using immunoSEQ multiplex PCR, the repertoire was profiled, and TCRdb retains in-frame clones only, with some absent. The data contain 250,000 to 300,000 clones, about nine tenths of them singletons. Germline V lookup: CDR1 SGDLS, CDR2 YYNGEE. The CDR3 consists of 16 residues. V was pared by 3 bases and J by 4 bases, with 17 bases between. Sequences were obtained from peripheral blood. The receptor was derived from a woman aged 25 to 39 with COVID-19, enrolled during active disease. This chain joins TRBV9 and TRBJ2-1; tentatively, D is TRBD2 (5 bases). CDR3 amino acids: CASSGSLGDYYNEQFF. The CDR3 nucleotides read TGTGCCAGCAGCGGTAGCTTGGGTGACTATTACAATGAGCAGTTCTTC.